This T cell receptor beta chain was captured by sequencing in a study of blood T cell repertoires in COVID-19. Study-wide context: The samples span acute and convalescent COVID-19 from the United States, Italy and Spain. PBMCs, B-cell-depleted T cells, or T cells were the source of the cDNA or gDNA that made up the material.

The CDR3 has 14 amino acids. CDR1 and CDR2 from the germline V gene are PRHDT and FYEKMQ (reference sequence). This clone was picked up one time. The germline gene is not matched at one end of the junction; a read error may be the cause. In the original processing: Estimation of nucleated cell counts was performed using reference gene primer amplification. TCRdb's table, derived via immunoSEQ multiplex PCR, lists solely in-frame clones and lacks some. V and J calls and clone size come straight from that table; D and trimming were deduced from the DNA. The sample lists 70,000 or so clones, approximately 79% seen once, with 16% in the top ten.

The receptor's source is a man between 60 and 75 years old with acute or convalescent COVID-19. The sample taken for sequencing was peripheral blood. This chain joins TRBV13 and TRBJ2-5, with 12 bases fitting TRBD2. In DNA, the CDR3 is TGTGCCAGCAGCCTTTCTCGACTAGCGGGGGAGCTCAACTTC. Translated: CASSLSRLAGELNF.